The 26 T cell receptor beta chains given below trace back to one sample, sequenced in a study of OX40 agonist ivuxolimab in advanced cancers. Sequenced by immunoSEQ multiplex PCR; TCRdb stores in-frame clones only, minus some. This table holds 76,000 or so clones, 70% to 90% found once. The source material was CD4+ or CD8+ T cells sorted from blood, sampled in a trial of the OX40 agonist ivuxolimab. The receptors derive from an adult with an advanced solid tumor such as melanoma, head and neck, liver or kidney cancer.

The V gene is TRBV30, the J gene TRBJ2-1, with 9 bases aligning to TRBD1. The CDR3 extends over 22 amino acids. CDR1 GTSNPN and CDR2 SVGIG come from the germline V gene (reference sequence). The V gene end was trimmed by 3 bases and the J gene end by 1 base; junction bases not matched to a gene: 25. CDR3 residues: CAWRAGAPGQGSLVRSYNEQFF. In DNA, the CDR3 is TGTGCCTGGAGGGCGGGAGCTCCCGGACAGGGGTCCTTAGTGAGGTCCTACAATGAGCAGTTCTTC.

The gene calls are TRBV5-4 and TRBJ1-6; D is ambiguous. From germline, CDR1 is SGHNT and CDR2 YYREEE (reference sequence). The CDR3 is 15 amino acids. V lost 4 bases and J 7 bases, leaving 15 bases between the germline ends. CDR3 sequence (DNA): TGTGCCAGCAGCCTCCTAGGAGGGAGCAATTCACCCCTCCACTTT. Amino acids: CASSLLGGSNSPLHF.

The genes are TRBV10-3 and TRBJ1-5, with D perhaps matching TRBD1 (5 bases). The CDR3 covers 14 residues. Germline loops: CDR1 ENHRY, CDR2 SYGVKD. Between the trimmed V and J ends, which lost 2 bases and 7 bases, there was a span of 12 bases. The CDR3 coding sequence is TGTGCCATCAGTGAGAGCCTAGGGGACCAGCCCCAGCATTTT. Protein product: CAISESLGDQPQHF.

This clone is a singleton in its sample. This sequence joins TRBV5-4 and TRBJ2-3; a possible D gene is TRBD2 (6 bases). Germline loops: CDR1 SGHNT, CDR2 YYREEE (reference sequence). V was pared by 0 bases and J by 0 bases, with 11 bases between. There are 16 residues in the CDR3. CDR3 region: CASSLASGTSTDTQYF. As DNA, the CDR3 is TGTGCCAGCAGCTTGGCCTCGGGGACTAGCACAGATACGCAGTATTTT.

This clone was seen only a few times. The chain links TRBV9 to TRBJ1-5; 9 nucleotides align to TRBD1. Trimming took 0 bases from V and 4 from J; bases not matched to a gene: 2. Per germline, CDR1 SGDLS and CDR2 YYNGEE. The CDR3 sequence is 15 residues long. The CDR3 reads CASSVGGTGNQPQHF. CDR3 nucleotide sequence: TGTGCCAGCAGCGTAGGGGGGACAGGGAATCAGCCCCAGCATTTT.

This sequence joins TRBV7-3 and TRBJ2-3; D is perhaps TRBD2 (5 bases). There are 13 residues in the CDR3. The V gene lost 6 bases and the J gene lost 4 bases, with 11 bases spanning the gap. CDR1 SGHTA and CDR2 FQGTGA come from the germline V gene. The CDR3 spells CASSRELADTQYF. The CDR3 bases are TGTGCCAGCAGTAGGGAACTAGCAGATACGCAGTATTTT.

The chain employs TRBV7-9 and TRBJ1-1; the match to TRBD1 covers 7 bases. The germline gives CDR1 SEHNR, CDR2 FQNEAQ (reference sequence). The CDR3 sequence is 16 residues long. Unmatched junction bases numbered 10, after V lost 2 bases and J lost 4 bases. The CDR3 DNA follows: TGTGCCAGCAGCTTATACAGGGGAGGTTTAATCACTGAAGCTTTCTTT. Its translation is CASSLYRGGLITEAFF.

V is TRBV5-4 and J is TRBJ2-5; 8 bases match TRBD1. The CDR3 covers 14 residues. V shed 10 bases, J shed 4 bases, and the junction held 12 bases outside the gene matches. Germline V gene sequence: CDR1 SGHNT, CDR2 YYREEE (reference sequence). As DNA, the CDR3 is TGTGCCTTACAGGGGGGTCCTTCCGGAGAGACCCAGTACTTC. It specifies CALQGGPSGETQYF.

This clone appeared a few times. The rearrangement joins TRBV2 to TRBJ1-1; D uncertain. V lost 3 bases, J lost 2 bases, and 7 bases lay in between. The CDR3 length is 13 residues. CDR1 SNHLY and CDR2 FYNNEI come from the germline V gene. Written as DNA, the CDR3 is TGTGCCAGCAGTGATGAGGTAAACACTGAAGCTTTCTTT. As protein: CASSDEVNTEAFF.

The rearrangement links TRBV27 to TRBJ1-2; D is unclear. V was clipped by 4 bases and J by 2 bases, with 8 bases between them. Germline V gene sequence: CDR1 MNHEY, CDR2 SMNVEV (reference sequence). This CDR3 is 13 amino acids long. The DNA for the CDR3 is TGTGCCAGCAGTTCCGACAAAAACTATGGCTACACCTTC. Its translation is CASSSDKNYGYTF.

The chain links TRBV9 to TRBJ2-6, with D possibly being TRBD1 (7 bases). The CDR3 length is 17 residues. Trimming shortened V by 3 bases and J by 0 bases, and 13 bases separated the two germline ends. Germline values: CDR1 SGDLS, CDR2 YYNGEE. CDR3 nucleotide sequence: TGTGCCAGCAGCGCGGAGGGACAGTACTCTGGGGCCAACGTCCTGACTTTC. It yields the protein CASSAEGQYSGANVLTF.

This chain joins TRBV4-2 and TRBJ2-6; D is unresolved. Germline V gene lookup returns CDR1 LGHNA and CDR2 YNFKEQ. Trimming left V 4 bases short and J 0 bases short, with 4 bases between. The CDR3 has 14 amino acids. CDR3 DNA sequence: TGTGCCAGCAGCCTTGACTCTGGGGCCAACGTCCTGACTTTC. Translation gives CASSLDSGANVLTF.

This chain links TRBV27 with TRBJ2-3; 9 bases agree with TRBD1. Germline V gene sequence: CDR1 MNHEY, CDR2 SMNVEV (reference sequence). Trimming at V came to 5 bases and at J to 4 bases, leaving 10 bases not matched to a gene. The CDR3 sequence is 16 residues long. DNA for the CDR3: TGTGCCAGCAGTCTATATGGACAGGGGTTTTCAGATACGCAGTATTTT. This gives the protein CASSLYGQGFSDTQYF.

V and J are TRBV30 and TRBJ1-4; D is unresolved. This CDR3 spans 13 amino acids. V was trimmed by 3 bases and J by 14 bases, leaving 19 bases between them. Germline V CDR1 and CDR2: GTSNPN, SVGIG (reference sequence). The CDR3: CAWSVTDLLSLFF. In nucleotides, the CDR3 is TGTGCCTGGAGCGTAACCGACCTCCTGTCGCTGTTTTTT.

This chain uses TRBV7-9 with TRBJ1-2, with a weak D call TRBD1 (5 bases). This CDR3 is built from 16 residues. From germline, CDR1 is SEHNR and CDR2 FQNEAQ (reference sequence). V was cut by 5 bases and J by 4 bases, with 20 bases left in between. The CDR3 is CASSRSSGTVRYGYTF. CDR3 in DNA: TGTGCCAGCAGCCGGAGTAGTGGGACGGTTCGCTATGGCTACACCTTC.

J is TRBJ2-6 and V is TRBV7-3; 9 nucleotides match TRBD1. With 5 bases clipped from V and 1 base from J, the junction kept 6 bases outside the gene matches. CDR1 is SGHTA, CDR2 FQGTGA, per germline. This CDR3 is 17 amino acids long. The DNA for the CDR3 is TGTGCCAGCAGCCCACAGGGGGCACTATCTGGGGCCAACGTCCTGACTTTC. Its protein is CASSPQGALSGANVLTF.

CDR3 amino acids: CASSLNDRTGGVTEAFF. For the CDR3, the DNA is TGTGCCAGCAGCTTAAATGACCGGACTGGTGGGGTCACTGAAGCTTTCTTT. The chain combines TRBV7-3 with TRBJ1-1, with no clear D. Germline loops: CDR1 SGHTA, CDR2 FQGTGA. Trimming shortened V by 1 base and J by 4 bases, and 19 bases separated the two germline ends. The length of the CDR3 is 17 residues.

The CDR3 DNA is TGTGCCAGTAGTCGGCGGAGCAGAGTCCGTAGCAATCAGCCCCAGCATTTT. It yields the protein CASSRRSRVRSNQPQHF. The chain has TRBV19 and TRBJ1-5; no reliable D call. The germline V and J ends were trimmed by 5 bases and 0 bases, with 17 bases remaining between them. The CDR3 is 17 residues long. Per the germline V gene, CDR1 is LNHDA and CDR2 is SQIVND (reference sequence).

The chain carries TRBV7-3 and TRBJ2-1; perhaps TRBD1 as D (6 bases). The V gene's germline CDR1 is SGHTA and CDR2 FQGTGA. The ends were cut back, 5 bases at V and 10 bases at J, with 15 bases in the middle. The CDR3 runs to 13 residues. CDR3 bases: TGTGCCAGCAGCCCGGCAGGGGTCCGAGAGCAGTTCTTC. Translation gives CASSPAGVREQFF.

The rearrangement uses TRBV2 and TRBJ1-2; D call uncertain. The germline V gene encodes CDR1 SNHLY and CDR2 FYNNEI. The V and J ends lost 0 bases and 4 bases respectively, with 6 bases between them. The CDR3 length is 13 residues. The CDR3 coding sequence is TGTGCCAGCAGTGAAGCGCGCCCCTATGGCTACACCTTC. Its translation is CASSEARPYGYTF.

The chain couples TRBV6-6 to TRBJ1-2; the D gene is possibly TRBD1 (5 bases). The V end lost 2 bases, the J end lost 8 bases, and 12 bases lay between the germline ends. This CDR3 is built from 13 residues. Germline V CDR1 and CDR2: MNHNY, SVGAGI (reference sequence). The CDR3 DNA follows: TGTGCCAGCAGTTACGGCCTGGGGCAAGGCTACACCTTC. This gives the protein CASSYGLGQGYTF.

This clone came up a few times. V gene TRBV4-2 combines with J gene TRBJ1-5; the match to TRBD1 covers 9 bases. V shed 2 bases, J shed 15 bases, and the junction held 5 bases outside the gene matches. Germline V gives CDR1 LGHNA, CDR2 YNFKEQ. The CDR3 sequence is 12 residues long. The CDR3: CASSQNRGRMHF. The DNA for the CDR3 is TGTGCCAGCAGCCAAAACAGGGGGCGGATGCATTTT.

This clone appeared a few times. In nucleotides, the CDR3 is TGCAGCGTTGAAGGTGGAGGCAAAAACATTCAGTACTTC. It yields the protein CSVEGGGKNIQYF. The chain has TRBV29-1 and TRBJ2-4; TRBD2 is a possible D gene (5 bases). There are 13 residues in the CDR3. Germline V lookup: CDR1 SQVTM, CDR2 ANQGSEA. V was cut by 1 base and J by 3 bases, with 7 bases left in between. Variable domain in full (rest from reference TRBV29-1 and TRBJ2-4): SAVISQKPSRDICQRGTSLTIQCQVDSQVTMMFWYRQQPGQSLTLIATANQGSEATYESGFVIDKFPISRPNLTFSTLTVSNMSPEDSSIYLCSVEGGGKNIQYFGAGTRLSVL.

This chain joins TRBV7-2 and TRBJ2-6, with no clear D. The CDR3 length is 17 residues. Trimming took off 1 base at V and 0 bases at J, with 10 bases between the two ends. Germline lookup yields CDR1 SGHTA and CDR2 FQGNSA. The CDR3 sequence: CASSLESLTSGANVLTF. The DNA of the CDR3 is TGTGCCAGCAGCTTAGAGAGTCTGACCTCTGGGGCCAACGTCCTGACTTTC.

The genes are TRBV6-1 and TRBJ1-2; tentative D call: TRBD1 (5 bases). V lost 10 bases and J lost 7, with 19 bases in between. CDR1 and CDR2 (germline): MNHNS, SASEGT. The CDR3 has 13 residues. The CDR3 DNA sequence: TGTGCCACCCGGGACCGGGTATTAGGTGGCTACACCTTC. Residues: CATRDRVLGGYTF.

The chain employs TRBV7-3 and TRBJ1-6, with D perhaps TRBD1 (5 bases). The CDR3 sequence is 15 residues long. Germline loops: CDR1 SGHTA, CDR2 FQGTGA. Trimming took off 5 bases at V and 8 bases at J, with 16 bases between the two ends. The CDR3 region is CASSLRVRGDSPLHF. The CDR3 DNA is TGTGCCAGCAGCCTAAGGGTTCGGGGGGATTCACCCCTCCACTTT.